This T cell receptor beta chain was identified during a study of shared clonotypes between healthy human individuals. Regarding the study as a whole: Among non-shared clonotypes, generation probabilities were lower than among those shared by all four donors. The authors expected sequencing depth to affect clonotype sharing among donors. Richness estimates generally favored naive over memory subsets.

Trimming at V came to 4 bases and at J to 2 bases, leaving 15 bases not matched to a gene. CDR1 MDHEN and CDR2 SYDVKM come from the germline V gene. The CDR3 loop spans 18 amino acids. Notes on this clone: Antigen unknown.

A roughly 200 ng quantity of DNA, about 30,000 T cell genomes, went into the sorted-subset replicate PCRs. Using immunoSEQ multiplex PCR, the repertoire was profiled, and TCRdb retains in-frame clones only, with some absent. The table has 2 million to 2.5 million clones, 80% to 95% seen once. The sequencing sample was made of naive CD4+ T cells from PBMCs. Subset indicated: CD45RA+ positively selected. This chain links TRBV28 with TRBJ2-3, with 7 bases aligning to TRBD1. The receptor was isolated from a man between 18 and 29 years old in good health. Some clones in this sample may be carry-over from other donors' samples. CDR3 sequence (DNA): TGTGCCAGCAGTTCAAGGGACAGCCAATCTCTGTACACAGATACGCAGTATTTT. Its protein product is CASSSRDSQSLYTDTQYF.